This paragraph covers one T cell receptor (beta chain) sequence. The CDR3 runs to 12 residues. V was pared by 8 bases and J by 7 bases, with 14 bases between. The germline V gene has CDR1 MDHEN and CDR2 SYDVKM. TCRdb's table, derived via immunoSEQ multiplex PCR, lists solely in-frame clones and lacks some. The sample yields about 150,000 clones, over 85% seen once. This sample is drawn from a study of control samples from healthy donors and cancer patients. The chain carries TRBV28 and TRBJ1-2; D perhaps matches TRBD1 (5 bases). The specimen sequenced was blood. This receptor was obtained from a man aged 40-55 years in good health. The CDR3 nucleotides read TGTGCCAGCGAAGGGGATATTGCTGGCTACACCTTC. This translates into CASEGDIAGYTF.